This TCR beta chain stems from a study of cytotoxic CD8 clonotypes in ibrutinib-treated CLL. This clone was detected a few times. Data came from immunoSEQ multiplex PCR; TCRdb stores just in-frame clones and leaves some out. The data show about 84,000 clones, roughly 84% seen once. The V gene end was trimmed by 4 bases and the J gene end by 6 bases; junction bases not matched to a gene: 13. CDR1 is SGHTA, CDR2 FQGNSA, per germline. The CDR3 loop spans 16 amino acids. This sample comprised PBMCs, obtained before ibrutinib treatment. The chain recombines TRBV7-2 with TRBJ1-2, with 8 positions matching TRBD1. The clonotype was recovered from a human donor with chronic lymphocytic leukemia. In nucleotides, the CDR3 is TGTGCCAGCAGCTCCACGTCCCAGACAGGGGCTCATGGCTACACCTTC. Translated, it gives CASSSTSQTGAHGYTF. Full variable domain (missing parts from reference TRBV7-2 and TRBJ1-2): GAGVSQSPSNKVTEKGKDVELRCDPISGHTALYWYRQSLGQGLEFLIYFQGNSAPDKSGLPSDRFSAERTGGSVSTLTIQRTQQEDSAVYLCASSSTSQTGAHGYTFGSGTRLTVV.